This TCR beta chain was found in a study of cytomegalovirus exposure and HLA in healthy donors. Within the sample, this clone is medium-sized. Its antigen is undetermined. Study-wide results and limits: Researchers reported in a later analysis that common viral pathogens appeared linked to several top clusters.

Primers for the PCR totalled 60 Vbeta and 13 Jbeta. Clones were read by immunoSEQ multiplex PCR, and TCRdb kept only the in-frame ones, dropping some. The data show about 85,000 clones, roughly 80% seen once. This TCR came from a man in his fifties or sixties in good health and CMV-seropositive. The sequenced sample consisted of PBMCs.

For the CDR3, the DNA is TGTGCCAGCAGCCCCCGAGAGTGGTCCGGTATTGAGCAGTTCTTC. It codes for CASSPREWSGIEQFF. The V gene is TRBV14, the J gene TRBJ2-1; D gene unclear. V dropped 4 bases and J dropped 9 bases, with 19 bases sitting between them. Germline V gene sequence: CDR1 SGHDN, CDR2 FVKESK. The CDR3 is 15 amino acids. Full variable domain (missing parts from reference TRBV14 and TRBJ2-1): EAGVTQFPSHSVIEKGQTVTLRCDPISGHDNLYWYRRVMGKEIKFLLHFVKESKQDESGMPNNRFLAERTGGTYSTLKVQPAELEDSGVYFCASSPREWSGIEQFFGPGTRLTVL.